The 9 T cell receptor beta chains in this list originate from one sample, sequenced in a study of OX40 agonist ivuxolimab in advanced cancers. Library generation was performed with the immunoSEQ multiplex PCR assay. TCRdb took over this immuneACCESS table, retaining in-frame rearrangements with V and J assigned. Such tables are incomplete; in checked studies, under half of the missing clones stem from an unresolved V gene, and the remainder is unexplained. Recorded for this sample are fewer than 55,000 clones; 88% of them occurred a single time. The top ten clonotypes cover roughly 13% of the sample. This specimen consisted of CD4+ or CD8+ T cells sorted from blood, obtained in a trial of the OX40 agonist ivuxolimab. These receptors were collected from an adult with an advanced solid tumor such as melanoma, head and neck, liver or kidney cancer.

The chain carries TRBV27 and TRBJ1-2, with D possibly being TRBD1 (6 bases). V was pared by 5 bases and J by 2 bases, with 9 bases between. The CDR3 consists of 13 residues. Germline V lookup: CDR1 MNHEY, CDR2 SMNVEV (reference sequence). CDR3 sequence reads: CASSLQGNYGYTF. The CDR3 DNA follows: TGTGCCAGCAGTCTACAGGGCAACTATGGCTACACCTTC.

The chain employs TRBV30 and TRBJ1-2; possible D gene TRBD1, 5 bases. CDR3 length: 12 amino acids. Germline V gene lookup returns CDR1 GTSNPN and CDR2 SVGIG (reference sequence). Trimming pared 8 bases from V and 5 bases from J, leaving 15 bases between. Here the CDR3 reads CAQETAVYGYTF. CDR3 coding DNA: TGTGCCCAAGAGACAGCCGTATATGGCTACACCTTC.

The rearrangement joins TRBV19 to TRBJ1-5, with 7 bases identical to TRBD1. Germline V lookup: CDR1 LNHDA, CDR2 SQIVND (reference sequence). This CDR3 is 14 amino acids long. Trimming took 6 bases from V and 7 from J; bases not matched to a gene: 9. In DNA, the CDR3 is TGTGCCAGTAGGGATGTGGACAGGAACCAGCCCCAGCATTTT. Amino acids: CASRDVDRNQPQHF.

The chain is built from TRBV30 and TRBJ2-5, with TRBD2 matching 7 bases. The trim removed 3 bases at V and 9 bases at J, leaving 7 bases unmatched. Germline assignment: CDR1 GTSNPN and CDR2 SVGIG (reference sequence). The CDR3 runs 12 residues. The CDR3 loop reads CAWSPPSGAQYF. The CDR3 DNA follows: TGTGCCTGGAGCCCTCCAAGCGGGGCCCAGTACTTC.

The chain uses TRBV25-1 and TRBJ1-2; D is uncertain. The CDR3 sequence is 11 residues long. V was cut by 8 bases and J by 5 bases, with 9 bases left in between. Germline assignment: CDR1 MGHDK and CDR2 SYGVNS. CDR3 sequence: CASGPAYGYTF. In DNA form, the CDR3 reads TGTGCCAGCGGACCCGCTTATGGCTACACCTTC.

The V call is TRBV6-4, the J call TRBJ1-5, with D unresolved. Per the germline V gene, CDR1 is MRHNA and CDR2 is SNTAGT. This CDR3 spans 12 amino acids. Trimming left V 7 bases short and J 4 bases short, with 8 bases between. The CDR3 nucleotides read TGTGCCAGCACCGGGAAAAATCAGCCCCAGCATTTT. This gives the protein CASTGKNQPQHF.

The chain recombines TRBV6-1 with TRBJ2-5; TRBD1 is a possible D gene (6 bases). From germline, CDR1 is MNHNS and CDR2 SASEGT. V was cut by 0 bases and J by 4 bases, with 21 bases left in between. CDR3 length equals 18 residues. The CDR3 coding sequence is TGTGCCAGCAGTGAAGCGTTGGGGGACATAGCAAGTGGAGAGACCCAGTACTTC. Its translation: CASSEALGDIASGETQYF.

This chain connects TRBV7-9 to TRBJ2-1; no clear D gene. V shed 3 bases and J shed 8 bases, with 2 bases lying between them. Germline V gene sequence: CDR1 SEHNR, CDR2 FQNEAQ (reference sequence). This CDR3 is 10 amino acids long. CDR3 bases: TGTGCCAGCAGCTTGTATGAGCAGTTCTTC. Its translation: CASSLYEQFF.

The genes are TRBV25-1 and TRBJ1-1; possible D gene TRBD1, 5 bases. Trimming left V 5 bases short and J 1 base short, with 5 bases between. The CDR3 runs to 12 residues. Germline V CDR1 and CDR2: MGHDK, SYGVNS. The CDR3 DNA sequence: TGTGCCAGCAGTCAGGGGAACACTGAAGCTTTCTTT. Translation: CASSQGNTEAFF. Full variable domain (outside the CDR3, taken from reference TRBV25-1 and TRBJ1-1): EADIYQTPRYLVIGTGKKITLECSQTMGHDKMYWYQQDPGMELHLIHYSYGVNSTEKGDLSSESTVSRIRTEHFPLTLESARPSHTSQYLCASSQGNTEAFFGQGTRLTVV.